Sequencing of this TCR beta chain was carried out in a study of blood T cell repertoires in COVID-19 (dated by TCRdb to about 2020). With respect to the entire study: Samples from collaborators originated in the United States, Italy and Spain and spanned both the acute and convalescent phases of COVID-19. HLA class I and class II types, where available, came from metadata supplied by the sample provider rather than from assay-based typing. The samples were drawn from the first 160 participants of the ongoing ImmuneRACE study and from over a thousand subjects provided by 6 global collaborators. Deeply sampled blood TCRbeta repertoires from subjects exposed to, actively infected with, or recovered from COVID-19 were included in the dataset. The material from the prospective study consisted of cDNA or gDNA derived from T cells, B-cell-depleted T cells, or PBMCs. Sample metadata almost always included a de-identified subject ID, COVID-19 status, age in years and sex. The repertoires were released in a freely available public database intended as a resource for research on the immune response to SARS-CoV-2.

The immunoSEQ Assay, a bias-controlled multiplex PCR, was used to amplify TCRbeta CDR3 regions from genomic DNA. From the authors' description of their analysis: The number of nucleated cells in each sample was estimated from the amplification of reference gene primers within the assay. Sequence reads were collapsed and filtered to measure the absolute abundance of every unique TCRbeta CDR3 rearrangement. For each sample, productive Simpson clonality was calculated as the square root of Simpson's diversity index across productive rearrangements. TCRdb holds this immuneACCESS table with in-frame rearrangements only. Some clones are missing; in checked studies, unresolved V genes explain under half, and the rest has no known cause. V, J and clone size reflect that table, while D and trimming were determined from the DNA. This sample lists roughly 380,000 clones; roughly 86% were detected once. Jointly, the top ten make up 0.85% to 1.3% of the sample.

Participants in the prospective study were enrolled through a virtual design, were aged 18 to 89 years, and lived in 24 United States geographic areas. In the prospective study, cohorts were assigned on the basis of participant-reported clinical history obtained from a screening survey and a study questionnaire. Exposed participants were defined as having been in contact with someone with a PCR-confirmed or clinician-diagnosed COVID-19 case within 2 weeks of study entry. Mobile phlebotomists in the prospective study collected whole blood, serum and a nasopharyngeal or oropharyngeal swab from every participant. Participants in the prospective study had the option to provide additional blood draws and questionnaires over a roughly two-month period. Prospective study blood samples were shipped either frozen or at room temperature before DNA extraction. Taken from cysteine to phenylalanine, the CDR3 has 15 residues. The read is trimmed to its CDR3 DNA, 45 bases read in frame from base 1. CDR1 is given as ENHRY and CDR2 as SYGVKD, both from the germline V gene. Trimming at the junction amounts to 7 bases on V and 0 bases on J, and the germline ends lie 16 bases apart.

With regard to this clone: It lacks a known antigen. No base quality information exists; no much larger clone differs at one position.

Study-level results and caveats: Clinical and demographic metadata were provided uncurated, with the amount varying by source and participant.

This receptor was taken from a woman in her twenties or thirties who had been exposed to COVID-19. The material sequenced was PBMCs or T cells enriched from blood (not recorded which). This chain joins TRBV10-3 to TRBJ2-7, with TRBD2 perhaps the D gene, on 6 matching bases. CDR3 sequence: CAITGSGGTSYEQYF. The DNA reads TGTGCCATCACCGGGAGTGGTGGGACCTCCTACGAGCAGTACTTC.